The 8 T cell receptor beta chains in this list originate from one sample, sequenced in a study of glioma-infiltrating T cells after dendritic cell vaccination. Clones were sequenced by immunoSEQ multiplex PCR, and TCRdb holds only the in-frame ones, with some missing. Of tens of thousands of clones listed, roughly 84% are singletons. This sample's time point: after dendritic cell vaccination, including at tumor progression/relapse. Sample: blood, taken after dendritic cell vaccination. These receptors were taken from a human donor with glioblastoma.

The chain couples TRBV6-5 to TRBJ2-4; D is uncertain. CDR1 is MNHEY, CDR2 SVGAGI, per germline. There are 16 residues in the CDR3. Trimming removed 0 bases from V and 0 bases from J, with 9 bases in between. Written as DNA, the CDR3 is TGTGCCAGCAGTTACTCGGGCTCTATAGCCAAAAACATTCAGTACTTC. Residues: CASSYSGSIAKNIQYF.

The chain is built from TRBV7-9 and TRBJ2-7, with D maybe TRBD2 (6 bases). V shed 1 base and J shed 2 bases, with 15 bases lying between them. The CDR3 has 16 residues. Germline assignment: CDR1 SEHNR and CDR2 FQNEAQ (reference sequence). The CDR3 reads CASSLGPRGFTYEQYF. The CDR3 DNA reads TGTGCCAGCAGCTTAGGGCCACGGGGGTTTACCTACGAGCAGTACTTC.

The chain has TRBV6-5 and TRBJ2-1; D is perhaps TRBD2 (7 bases). The CDR3 has 14 residues. Trimming shortened V by 8 bases and J by 4 bases, and 15 bases separated the two germline ends. From germline, CDR1 is MNHEY and CDR2 SVGAGI. The CDR3 DNA reads TGTGCCAGCCACCCGGGGGGCCGGTACAATGAGCAGTTCTTC. Translating it yields CASHPGGRYNEQFF.

The chain combines TRBV11-2 with TRBJ1-5; D gene unclear. V was cut by 0 bases and J by 5 bases, with 5 bases left in between. Germline V gene sequence: CDR1 SGHAT, CDR2 FQNNGV. This CDR3 contains 13 residues. The CDR3 DNA sequence: TGTGCCAGCAGCTTAGAATCCTATCAGCCCCAGCATTTT. Translation gives CASSLESYQPQHF.

The V and J genes are TRBV11-3 and TRBJ2-1; TRBD1 might be the D (6 bases). Germline V gene data show CDR1 as SGHNT and CDR2 as YENEEA. The CDR3 spans 11 residues. V was cut by 8 bases and J by 8 bases, with 10 bases left in between. The CDR3 nucleotides are TGTGCCAGCGGTGCAGGGGATGAGCAGTTCTTC. Translation gives CASGAGDEQFF.

The V gene is TRBV4-2, the J gene TRBJ2-7; 7 bases fit TRBD1. Germline V lookup: CDR1 LGHNA, CDR2 YNFKEQ. This CDR3 is 21 amino acids long. V trimming: 0 bases; J trimming: 7 bases; junction bases outside the gene matches: 27. The CDR3 nucleotides read TGTGCCAGCAGCCAAGAATCCCGGATGAGACAGGGATTAGGTTTTGTGGGGGAGCAGTACTTC. This translates into CASSQESRMRQGLGFVGEQYF.

V is TRBV19 and J is TRBJ1-2; 12 positions agree with TRBD1. Germline V lookup: CDR1 LNHDA, CDR2 SQIVND (reference sequence). V was pared by 5 bases and J by 8 bases, with 9 bases of the junction left unmatched. The CDR3 consists of 15 residues. CDR3: CASSAGTGGAGGYTF. CDR3 nucleotides: TGTGCCAGTAGTGCAGGGACAGGGGGCGCGGGCGGCTACACCTTC.

The rearrangement links TRBV29-1 to TRBJ1-2; D unresolved. Germline values: CDR1 SQVTM, CDR2 ANQGSEA. V was pared by 3 bases and J by 6 bases, with 5 bases between. The CDR3 runs to 10 residues. CDR3 sequence (DNA): TGCAGCGTTGACGGGGATGGCTACACCTTC. Translated: CSVDGDGYTF. The full variable domain, rest sourced from reference TRBV29-1 and TRBJ1-2, is SAVISQKPSRDICQRGTSLTIQCQVDSQVTMMFWYRQQPGQSLTLIATANQGSEATYESGFVIDKFPISRPNLTFSTLTVSNMSPEDSSIYLCSVDGDGYTFGSGTRLTVV.